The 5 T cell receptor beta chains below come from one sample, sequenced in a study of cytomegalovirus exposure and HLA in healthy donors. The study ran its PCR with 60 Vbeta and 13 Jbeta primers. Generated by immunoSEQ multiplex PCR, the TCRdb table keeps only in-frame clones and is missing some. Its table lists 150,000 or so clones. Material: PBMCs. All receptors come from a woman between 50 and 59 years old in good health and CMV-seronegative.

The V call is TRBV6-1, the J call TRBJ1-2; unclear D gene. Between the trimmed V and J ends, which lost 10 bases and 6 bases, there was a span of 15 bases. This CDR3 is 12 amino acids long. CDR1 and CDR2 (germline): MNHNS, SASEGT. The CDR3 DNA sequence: TGTGCCATTGACTCGTCAAGAGATGGCTACACCTTC. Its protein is CAIDSSRDGYTF.

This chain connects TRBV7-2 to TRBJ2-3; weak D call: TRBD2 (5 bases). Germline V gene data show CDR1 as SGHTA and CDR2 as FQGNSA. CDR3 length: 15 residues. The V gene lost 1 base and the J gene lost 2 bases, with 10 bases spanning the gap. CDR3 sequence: CASSLGGQFTDTQYF. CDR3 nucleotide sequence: TGTGCCAGCAGCTTAGGAGGGCAGTTCACAGATACGCAGTATTTT.

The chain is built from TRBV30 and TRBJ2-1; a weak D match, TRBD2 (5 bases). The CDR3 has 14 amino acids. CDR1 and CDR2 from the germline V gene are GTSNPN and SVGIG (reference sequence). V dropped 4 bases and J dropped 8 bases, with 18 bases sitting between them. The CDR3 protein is CAWKRAAMRDEQFF. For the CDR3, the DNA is TGTGCCTGGAAAAGGGCCGCGATGAGGGATGAGCAGTTCTTC.

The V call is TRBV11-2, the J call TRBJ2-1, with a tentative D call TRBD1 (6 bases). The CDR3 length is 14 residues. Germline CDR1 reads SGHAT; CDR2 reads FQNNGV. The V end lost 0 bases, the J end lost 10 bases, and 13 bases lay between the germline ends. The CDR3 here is CASSLEAGDGEQFF. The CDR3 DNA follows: TGTGCCAGCAGCTTAGAGGCAGGGGATGGCGAGCAGTTCTTC.

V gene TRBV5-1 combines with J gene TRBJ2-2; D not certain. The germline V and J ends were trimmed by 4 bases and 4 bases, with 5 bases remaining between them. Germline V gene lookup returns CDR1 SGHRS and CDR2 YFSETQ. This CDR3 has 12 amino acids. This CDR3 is CASSEPTGELFF. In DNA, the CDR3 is TGCGCCAGCAGCGAGCCCACCGGGGAGCTGTTTTTT.